Below, one TCR beta chain is given with its context. What it recognizes is unknown. This sample is part of a study of long-term antiretroviral therapy in people with HIV. Study results and limitations: Post-ART, diversity grew, though it stayed under transplant donor control levels.

Version v3.0 of the immunoSEQ assay was performed at survey level. TCRdb's copy holds only in-frame clones and misses some; the assay was immunoSEQ multiplex PCR. The sample carries approximately 33,000 clones, 80% to 90% recorded once. The length of the CDR3 is 17 residues. The germline V gene encodes CDR1 SGHDN and CDR2 FVKESK. V was pared by 5 bases and J by 4 bases, with 21 bases between. Sequences were derived from unsorted PBMCs, sampled 0.4 years before starting antiretroviral therapy. The rearrangement uses TRBV14 and TRBJ2-1; D tentatively reads TRBD1 or TRBD2 (5 bases each). This clonotype was sampled from a young man with HIV. CDR3 residues: CASSYDPAGTRYNEQFF. The CDR3 coding sequence is TGTGCCAGCAGCTACGATCCCGCAGGGACCCGTTACAATGAGCAGTTCTTC.